The 14 T cell receptor beta chains reported below all come from one sample, sequenced in a study of identical twins. TCRdb recomputed calls from the 5' RACE reads with MiXCR, one row per CDR3 protein. The sample comprises 350,000 to 600,000 distinct CDR3 sequences, 13% to 15% of which are singletons, and roughly 0.5% rests with the top ten. These data also formed part of another study, on yellow fever vaccine responses in identical twins.

The specimen was CD4+ T cells sorted from blood. The receptors originated from a young woman in good health.

This clonotype was observed many times. The rearrangement uses TRBV15 and TRBJ1-3, with D possibly TRBD1 on 6 matching bases. Trimming took 2 bases from V and 1 from J, leaving 18 bases between them. Germline V gene data show CDR1 as LNHNV and CDR2 as YYDKDF (reference sequence). The CDR3 length is 18 residues. The CDR3 bases are TGTGCCACCAGCAGATTAGGACAGAATGCAATATCTGGAAACACCATATATTTT. It is translated as CATSRLGQNAISGNTIYF.

There are many counts of this clonotype. DNA of the CDR3: TGTGCCAGCAGTTCGTATTCCCCAGGCAATCAGCCCCAGCATTTT. Protein: CASSSYSPGNQPQHF. This chain joins TRBV12-3 or TRBV12-4 and TRBJ1-5; the D is unclear. This CDR3 has 15 residues. V was trimmed by 4 bases and J by 2 bases, leaving 12 bases between them.

This clonotype was seen ten or more times. Germline is not matched at one junction end, which may reflect a read error. The chain recombines TRBV7-7 with TRBJ2-1, with 7 bases identical to TRBD2. Germline V lookup: CDR1 SSHAT, CDR2 FNYEAQ (reference sequence). The CDR3 runs to 13 residues. CDR3 region: CASSPGGVGEQFF. CDR3 in DNA: TGTGCTAGCAGCCCTGGGGGGGTCGGTGAGCAGTTCTTC. The full variable domain, its missing parts supplied by reference TRBV7-7 and TRBJ2-1, is GAGVSQSPRYKVTKRGQDVTLRCDPISSHATLYWYQQALGQGPEFLTYFNYEAQPDKSGLPSDRFSAERPEGSISTLTIQRTEQRDSAMYRCASSPGGVGEQFFGPGTRLTVL.

The CDR3: CASSLLFGTIYEQYF. In DNA form, the CDR3 reads TGTGCCAGCAGTTTGCTTTTTGGGACCATCTACGAGCAGTACTTC. This rearrangement joins TRBV12-3 or TRBV12-4 to TRBJ2-7, with D perhaps matching TRBD1 or TRBD2 (5 bases each). The CDR3 contains 15 residues. Trimming left V 3 bases short and J 3 bases short, with 15 bases between.

The chain uses TRBV7-3 and TRBJ2-1, with 9 nucleotides matching TRBD2. Germline trimming cut 4 bases from V and 5 bases from J; bases unmatched to any gene: 6. CDR1 is SGHTA and CDR2 is FQGTGA in the germline V gene. CDR3 size: 15 residues. Written as DNA, the CDR3 is TGTGCCAGCAGCTCAAATAGCGGGGGAAACAATGAGCAGTTCTTC. It specifies CASSSNSGGNNEQFF.

V is TRBV29-1 and J is TRBJ1-4; D remains unclear. The V gene lost 5 bases and the J gene lost 8 bases, with 15 bases spanning the gap. The CDR3 has 13 residues. The germline V gene has CDR1 SQVTM and CDR2 ANQGSEA. The CDR3 bases are TGCAGCGTTTATTCTAACCAGGAGGAAAAACTGTTTTTT. As protein: CSVYSNQEEKLFF.

The sample holds a few counts of this clonotype. The chain couples TRBV10-3 to TRBJ2-3; TRBD1 matches 8 bases. The germline CDR1 and CDR2 sequences are ENHRY and SYGVKD. The CDR3 sequence is 15 residues long. The V and J ends lost 3 bases and 0 bases, in that order; junction bases with no gene match: 2. The DNA of the CDR3 is TGTGCCATCAGTGATGGGGACAGGAGCACAGATACGCAGTATTTT. As protein: CAISDGDRSTDTQYF.

This clonotype was detected only a few times. This chain connects TRBV20-1 to TRBJ2-1; TRBD1 aligns across 10 bases. The trim removed 6 bases at V and 7 bases at J, leaving 12 bases unmatched. Germline loops: CDR1 DFQATT, CDR2 SNEGSKA (reference sequence). The CDR3 is made up of 15 amino acids. The CDR3 here is CSAPGWDRGTNEQFF. In DNA form, the CDR3 reads TGCAGTGCCCCCGGATGGGACAGGGGAACAAATGAGCAGTTCTTC.

The chain links TRBV6-1 to TRBJ2-7; 7 bases match TRBD2. The CDR3 runs to 13 residues. Germline CDR1 and CDR2: MNHNS and SASEGT. Trimming removed 6 bases from V and 2 bases from J; junction bases left unmatched: 4. The CDR3 sequence: CASRPGGTYEQYF. CDR3 DNA sequence: TGTGCCAGCAGGCCCGGGGGGACCTACGAGCAGTACTTC.

This clonotype has a count of ten or more. J is TRBJ2-7 and V is TRBV6-5; TRBD1 or TRBD2 may be the D gene (5 bases each). The CDR3 covers 12 residues. Germline V gene sequence: CDR1 MNHEY, CDR2 SVGAGI. V was pared by 5 bases and J by 12 bases, with 17 bases between. In DNA, the CDR3 is TGTGCCAGCAGTCCCGGGACCTCGAGGGTGTACTTC. Its protein is CASSPGTSRVYF.

Many counts were recorded for this clonotype. The J gene is TRBJ2-5, the V gene TRBV7-2; D is uncertain. V was pared by 5 bases and J by 1 base, with 11 bases between. From germline, CDR1 is SGHTA and CDR2 FQGNSA. The CDR3 spans 14 residues. The CDR3 nucleotides read TGTGCCAGCAGCCCAACTCGAGTCCAAGAGACCCAGTACTTC. It translates to CASSPTRVQETQYF.

This chain uses TRBV5-8 with TRBJ2-5, with 10 bases fitting TRBD1. V lost 4 bases, J lost 4 bases, and 7 bases stayed unmatched. Germline-derived CDR1 and CDR2 are SGHTS and YDEGEE. The CDR3 runs 15 residues. The chain's CDR3 is CASSIGQGVAETQYF. CDR3 coding DNA: TGTGCCAGCAGCATTGGACAGGGGGTAGCAGAGACCCAGTACTTC.

This clonotype was observed many times. The chain recombines TRBV2 with TRBJ2-3, with unresolved D. CDR1 and CDR2 from the germline V gene are SNHLY and FYNNEI. This CDR3 comprises 13 residues. Trimming cost V 7 bases and J 0 bases, with 8 bases left between them. The CDR3 spells CASNRPSTDTQYF. For the CDR3, the DNA is TGTGCCAGCAACCGTCCTAGCACAGATACGCAGTATTTT.

This clonotype showed up just a few times. This sequence joins TRBV7-2 and TRBJ2-1, with a weak D call TRBD2 (6 bases). V was trimmed by 0 bases and J by 5 bases, leaving 11 bases between them. Germline-derived CDR1 and CDR2 are SGHTA and FQGNSA. This CDR3 has 15 residues. As DNA, the CDR3 is TGTGCCAGCAGCTTAGCGCCTAGCGTCCACAATGAGCAGTTCTTC. This sequence encodes CASSLAPSVHNEQFF.